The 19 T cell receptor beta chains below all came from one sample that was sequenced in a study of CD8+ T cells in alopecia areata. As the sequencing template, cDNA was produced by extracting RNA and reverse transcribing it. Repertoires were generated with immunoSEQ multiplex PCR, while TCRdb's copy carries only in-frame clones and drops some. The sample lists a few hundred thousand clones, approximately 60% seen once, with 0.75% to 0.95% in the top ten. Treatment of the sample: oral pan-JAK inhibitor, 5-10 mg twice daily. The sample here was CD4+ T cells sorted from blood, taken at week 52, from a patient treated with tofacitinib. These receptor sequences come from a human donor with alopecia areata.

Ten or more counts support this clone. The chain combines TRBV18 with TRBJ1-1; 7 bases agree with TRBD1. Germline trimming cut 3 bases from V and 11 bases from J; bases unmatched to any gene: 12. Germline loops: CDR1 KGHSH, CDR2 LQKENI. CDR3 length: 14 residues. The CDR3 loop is CASSPGQPHRSAFF. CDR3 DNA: TGTGCCAGCTCACCGGGACAGCCTCACCGAAGTGCTTTCTTT.

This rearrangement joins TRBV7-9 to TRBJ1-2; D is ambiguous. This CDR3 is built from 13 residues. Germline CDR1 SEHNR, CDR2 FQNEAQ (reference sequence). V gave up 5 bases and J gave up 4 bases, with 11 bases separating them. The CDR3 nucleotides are TGTGCCAGCAGCCCCCACGGGTCCTATGGCTACACCTTC. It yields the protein CASSPHGSYGYTF.

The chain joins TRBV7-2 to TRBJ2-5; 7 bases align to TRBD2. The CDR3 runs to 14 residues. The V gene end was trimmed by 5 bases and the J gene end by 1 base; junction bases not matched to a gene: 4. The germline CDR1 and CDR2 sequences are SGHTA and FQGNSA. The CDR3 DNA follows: TGTGCCAGCAGCGCGACTAGCAGCCAAGAGACCCAGTACTTC. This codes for CASSATSSQETQYF.

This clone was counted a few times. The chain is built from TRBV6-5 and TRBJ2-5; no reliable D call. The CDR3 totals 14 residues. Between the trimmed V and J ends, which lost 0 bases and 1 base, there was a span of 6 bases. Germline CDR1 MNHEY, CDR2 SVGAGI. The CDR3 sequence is CASSYSDLQETQYF. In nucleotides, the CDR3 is TGTGCCAGCAGTTACTCTGACCTCCAAGAGACCCAGTACTTC.

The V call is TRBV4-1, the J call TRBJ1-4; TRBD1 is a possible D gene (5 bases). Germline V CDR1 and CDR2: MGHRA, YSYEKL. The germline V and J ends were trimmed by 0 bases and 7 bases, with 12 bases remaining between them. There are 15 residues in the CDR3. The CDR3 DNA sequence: TGCGCCAGCAGCCAAGATCGGGGGTTGGGTGAAAAACTGTTTTTT. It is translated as CASSQDRGLGEKLFF.

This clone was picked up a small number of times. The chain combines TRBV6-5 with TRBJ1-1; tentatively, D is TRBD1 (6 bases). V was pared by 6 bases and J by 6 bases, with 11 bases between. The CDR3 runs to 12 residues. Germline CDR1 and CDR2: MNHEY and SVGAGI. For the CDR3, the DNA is TGTGCCAGCAGCCCCGGACAGTCTGAAGCTTTCTTT. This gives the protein CASSPGQSEAFF.

CDR3 amino acids: CASSYEGSGANVLTF. DNA for the CDR3: TGTGCCAGCAGTTACGAGGGATCTGGGGCCAACGTCCTGACTTTC. The chain has TRBV6-5 and TRBJ2-6, with D perhaps matching TRBD2 (5 bases). Germline V gives CDR1 MNHEY, CDR2 SVGAGI. The V gene lost 2 bases and the J gene lost 1 base, with 6 bases spanning the gap. The CDR3 runs to 15 residues.

The CDR3 DNA is TGCAGCGGGGCCCTAGATACGCAGTATTTT. Translating it yields CSGALDTQYF. The rearrangement uses TRBV29-1 and TRBJ2-3, with D hard to call. The CDR3 extends over 10 amino acids. Germline V gives CDR1 SQVTM, CDR2 ANQGSEA. Trimming left V 7 bases short and J 5 bases short, with 7 bases between.

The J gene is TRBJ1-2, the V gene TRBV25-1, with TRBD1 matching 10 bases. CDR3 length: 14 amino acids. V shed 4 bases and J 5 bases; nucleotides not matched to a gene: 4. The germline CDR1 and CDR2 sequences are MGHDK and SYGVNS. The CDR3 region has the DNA TGTGCCAGCAGTGTCGCGGGACAGGGGTATGGCTACACCTTC. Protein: CASSVAGQGYGYTF.

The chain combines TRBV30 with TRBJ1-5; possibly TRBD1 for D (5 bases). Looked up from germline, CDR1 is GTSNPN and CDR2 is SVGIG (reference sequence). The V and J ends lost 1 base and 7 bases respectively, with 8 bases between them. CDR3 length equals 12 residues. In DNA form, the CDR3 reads TGTGCCTGGAGTGCCCGGGGGCAGCCCCAGCATTTT. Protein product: CAWSARGQPQHF.

The CDR3 sequence: CASSLSGQARDQPQHF. Here the CDR3 DNA reads TGTGCCAGCAGTTTATCTGGACAGGCGAGGGATCAGCCCCAGCATTTT. The chain carries TRBV6-5 and TRBJ1-5; 7 bases are a match to TRBD1. The germline CDR1 and CDR2 sequences are MNHEY and SVGAGI. V gave up 4 bases and J gave up 5 bases; unmatched junction bases: 11. This CDR3 is built from 16 residues.

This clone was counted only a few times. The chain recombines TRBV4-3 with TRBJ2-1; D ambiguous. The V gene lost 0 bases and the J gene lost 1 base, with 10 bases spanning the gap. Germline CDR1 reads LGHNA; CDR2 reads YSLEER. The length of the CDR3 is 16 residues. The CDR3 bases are TGCGCCAGCAGCCAAGATCGGGTGGGATCCTACAATGAGCAGTTCTTC. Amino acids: CASSQDRVGSYNEQFF.

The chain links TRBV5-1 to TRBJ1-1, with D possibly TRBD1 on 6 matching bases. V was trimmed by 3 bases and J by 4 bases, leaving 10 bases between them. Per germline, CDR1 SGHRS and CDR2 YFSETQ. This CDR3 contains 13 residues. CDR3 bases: TGCGCCAGCAGCTCCGCAGGGGCCACTGAAGCTTTCTTT. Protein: CASSSAGATEAFF.

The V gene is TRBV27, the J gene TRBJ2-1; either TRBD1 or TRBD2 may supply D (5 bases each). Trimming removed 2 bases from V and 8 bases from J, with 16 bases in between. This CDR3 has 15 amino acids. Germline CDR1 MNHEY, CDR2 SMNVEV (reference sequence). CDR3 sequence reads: CASSLRWGYMDEQFF. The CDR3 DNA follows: TGTGCCAGCAGTTTACGTTGGGGGTATATGGATGAGCAGTTCTTC.

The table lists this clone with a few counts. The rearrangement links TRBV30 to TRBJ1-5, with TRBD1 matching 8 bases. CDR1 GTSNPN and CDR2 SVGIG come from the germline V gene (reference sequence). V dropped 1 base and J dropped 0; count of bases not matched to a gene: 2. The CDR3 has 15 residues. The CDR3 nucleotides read TGTGCCTGGAGTGGGACAGGGTATAGCAATCAGCCCCAGCATTTT. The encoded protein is CAWSGTGYSNQPQHF. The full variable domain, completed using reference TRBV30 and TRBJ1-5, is SQTIHQWPATLVQPVGSPLSLECTVEGTSNPNLYWYRQAAGRGLQLLFYSVGIGQISSEVPQNLSASRPQDRQFILSSKKLLLSDSGFYLCAWSGTGYSNQPQHFGDGTRLSIL.

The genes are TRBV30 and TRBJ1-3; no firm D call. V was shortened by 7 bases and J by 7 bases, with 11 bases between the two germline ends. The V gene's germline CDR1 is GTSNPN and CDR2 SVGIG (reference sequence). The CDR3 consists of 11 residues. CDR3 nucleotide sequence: TGTGCCTCCGGATACCTGAACACCATATATTTT. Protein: CASGYLNTIYF.

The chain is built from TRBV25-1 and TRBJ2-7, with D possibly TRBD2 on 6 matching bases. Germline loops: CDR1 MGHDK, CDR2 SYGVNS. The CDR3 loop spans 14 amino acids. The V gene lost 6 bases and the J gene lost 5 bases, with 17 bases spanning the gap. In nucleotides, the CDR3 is TGTGCCAGCAGACCCGGCGCAGGACTAAACGAGCAGTACTTC. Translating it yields CASRPGAGLNEQYF.

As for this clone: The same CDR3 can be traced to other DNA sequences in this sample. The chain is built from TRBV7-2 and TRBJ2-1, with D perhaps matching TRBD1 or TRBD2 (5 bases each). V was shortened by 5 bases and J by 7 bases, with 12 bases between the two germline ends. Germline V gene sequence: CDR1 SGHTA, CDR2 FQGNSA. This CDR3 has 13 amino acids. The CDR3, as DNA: TGTGCCAGCAGCCTGGGACCCCGGAATGAGCAGTTCTTC. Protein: CASSLGPRNEQFF.

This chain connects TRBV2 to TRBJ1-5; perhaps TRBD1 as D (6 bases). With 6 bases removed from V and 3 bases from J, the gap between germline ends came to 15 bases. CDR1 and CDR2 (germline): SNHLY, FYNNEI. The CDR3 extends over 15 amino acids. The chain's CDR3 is CASRPGGPYNQPQHF. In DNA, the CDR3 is TGTGCCAGCAGACCCGGGGGGCCTTACAATCAGCCCCAGCATTTT.